A single sample gave rise to the 5 T cell receptor beta chains below, sequenced in a study of T cell changes during pregnancy in multiple sclerosis. This table comes from immunoSEQ multiplex PCR, and its TCRdb copy is limited to in-frame clones, with some not included. The repertoire consists of about 26,000 clones, with roughly 89% occurring once and the leading ten covering roughly 15%. Sequenced material: CD8+ T cells from peripheral blood mononuclear cells, taken in the second trimester of pregnancy. These receptors came from a female donor with multiple sclerosis, enrolled in a pregnancy study.

The chain is built from TRBV4-2 and TRBJ2-7; D is unclear. The CDR3 is 15 residues long. From germline, CDR1 is LGHNA and CDR2 YNFKEQ. V was trimmed by 0 bases and J by 4 bases, leaving 13 bases between them. CDR3: CASSQEEIALYEQYF. In DNA form, the CDR3 reads TGTGCCAGCAGCCAAGAGGAGATAGCTTTATACGAGCAGTACTTC.

The chain is built from TRBV13 and TRBJ2-3, with TRBD1 identical over 8 bases. In germline, CDR1 is PRHDT, CDR2 FYEKMQ (reference sequence). V lost 4 bases and J lost 3; bases outside the gene matches: 12. The CDR3 has 17 amino acids. The CDR3 bases are TGTGCCAGCAGCTACGGAATTCAGGGGGCTAGGACAGATACGCAGTATTTT. Translating it yields CASSYGIQGARTDTQYF.

The chain joins TRBV4-3 to TRBJ2-7, with TRBD1 matching over 11 bases. The junction had 4 bases not matched to a gene; V was cut back by 0 bases and J by 3 bases. The CDR3 consists of 16 residues. The V gene's germline CDR1 is LGHNA and CDR2 YSLEER. The CDR3 sequence: CASSQEGGTGGYEQYF. For the CDR3, the DNA is TGCGCCAGCAGCCAAGAAGGCGGGACAGGGGGCTACGAGCAGTACTTC.

The chain links TRBV9 to TRBJ2-3, with TRBD2 identical over 9 bases. The CDR3 sequence is 15 residues long. The junction had 7 bases not matched to a gene; V was cut back by 4 bases and J by 4 bases. Germline CDR1 SGDLS, CDR2 YYNGEE. CDR3 DNA sequence: TGTGCCAGCAGCCCCCAAGCGGGAGGCGCAGATACGCAGTATTTT. Protein product: CASSPQAGGADTQYF.

The chain has TRBV28 and TRBJ1-1; 9 bases match TRBD1. The trim removed 3 bases at V and 4 bases at J, leaving 9 bases unmatched. CDR3 length: 16 amino acids. Germline-derived CDR1 and CDR2 are MDHEN and SYDVKM. CDR3 sequence: CASSFWTGDFSTEAFF. Written as DNA, the CDR3 is TGTGCCAGCAGTTTCTGGACAGGGGATTTTAGCACTGAAGCTTTCTTT.